A selection of T cell receptor beta chains follows, all from one sample in a study of T cells in localized non-small cell lung cancer. Method: immunoSEQ multiplex PCR; TCRdb's copy keeps in-frame clones and lacks some. The sample yields approximately 31,000 clones, 94% seen once. The material was peripheral blood, obtained before any cancer treatment. The receptors stem from a woman aged 40-69 years with stage I lung adenocarcinoma. The CDR3 runs from the conserved cysteine through the conserved F or W. D genes are given only for firm matches. The listing skips clone size in some rows; elsewhere it reads once, few, many or a size class.

>TRBV11-2|TRBD1|.|TRBJ2-5
CASSLGTGPVGETQYF
TGTGCCAGCAGCTTAGGGACAGGGCCGGTAGGAGAGACCCAGTACTTC
>TRBV9|TRBD2|once|TRBJ2-2
CASSGSGRRTTGELFF
TGTGCCAGCAGCGGTAGCGGGAGAAGGACCACCGGGGAGCTGTTTTTT
>TRBV7-3|.|.|TRBJ2-3
CASSILATSTDTQYF
TGTGCCAGCAGCATTTTAGCGACTAGCACAGATACGCAGTATTTT
>TRBV30|.|.|TRBJ2-1
CAWSTTIVDRYLQGPPRNEQFF
TGTGCCTGGAGTACTACTATAGTTGACAGGTATTTACAAGGCCCCCCTAGGAATGAGCAGTTCTTC
>TRBV7-8|.|.|TRBJ1-1
CASSRGGGDTEAFF
TGTGCCAGCAGCCGAGGGGGGGGAGACACTGAAGCTTTCTTT
>TRBV15|.|.|TRBJ1-4
CATSRDLSETNEKLFF
TGTGCCACCAGCAGAGATCTTTCGGAAACTAATGAAAAACTGTTTTTT
>TRBV28|.|.|TRBJ2-3
CASTPGGTDTQYF
TGTGCCAGCACCCCAGGCGGGACAGATACGCAGTATTTT
>TRBV27|.|.|TRBJ2-2
CASRKEQAGTGELFF
TGTGCCAGCCGGAAGGAACAGGCGGGCACCGGGGAGCTGTTTTTT
>TRBV5-8|TRBD2|.|TRBJ2-1
CASSLGRAGVAEQFF
TGTGCCAGCAGCTTGGGGCGAGCGGGGGTAGCCGAGCAGTTCTTC
>TRBV2|TRBD1|.|TRBJ1-1
CASRQGGTEAFF
TGTGCCAGCAGACAGGGGGGCACTGAAGCTTTCTTT
>TRBV28|TRBD1|.|TRBJ2-2
CASILTGPTGELFF
TGTGCCAGCATCCTGACAGGGCCCACCGGGGAGCTGTTTTTT
>TRBV11-2|.|.|TRBJ1-1
CASSLTDNTEAFF
TGTGCCAGCAGCTTGACCGATAACACTGAAGCTTTCTTT
>TRBV9|TRBD1|.|TRBJ2-1
CASSVGQGSYNEQFF
TGTGCCAGCAGCGTAGGACAGGGGAGTTACAATGAGCAGTTCTTC
>TRBV5-1|TRBD1|.|TRBJ2-4
CASSLDGQGAYNRYF
TGCGCCAGCAGCTTGGACGGACAGGGGGCTTATAATAGGTACTTC
>TRBV11-3|.|.|TRBJ2-7
CASSSPSRPGQQYF
TGTGCCAGCAGCTCCCCAAGTCGCCCGGGCCAGCAGTACTTC
>TRBV10-2|.|.|TRBJ1-1
CASRRGTVNTEAFF
TGCGCCAGCAGAAGAGGGACCGTGAACACTGAAGCTTTCTTT
>TRBV4-2|.|.|TRBJ1-1
CASSLAGGGEAFF
TGTGCCAGCAGCTTGGCGGGGGGCGGTGAAGCTTTCTTT
>TRBV7-2|.|.|TRBJ1-5
CASRNPPRGGAHSNQPQHF
TGTGCCAGCAGAAACCCTCCACGGGGAGGGGCCCATAGCAATCAGCCCCAGCATTTT
>TRBV20-1|.|once|TRBJ2-5
CSVDFQETQYF
TGCAGTGTGGACTTCCAAGAGACCCAGTACTTC
>TRBV7-9|.|.|TRBJ1-3
CASSLGTGNTIYF
TGTGCCAGCAGCTTAGGGACTGGAAACACCATATATTTT
>TRBV18|.|.|TRBJ2-3
CASSPAGSTDTQYF
TGTGCCAGCTCACCGGCAGGTTCCACAGATACGCAGTATTTT
>TRBV11-3|.|.|TRBJ1-1
CASSLGSGEAFF
TGTGCCAGCAGCTTAGGGTCAGGGGAGGCTTTCTTT
>TRBV9|.|.|TRBJ2-4
CASSPGLTKNIQYF
TGTGCCAGCAGCCCCGGACTAACCAAAAACATTCAGTACTTC
>TRBV27|.|.|TRBJ2-7
CASSLLWGNEQYF
TGTGCCAGCAGTTTACTGTGGGGAAACGAGCAGTACTTC
>TRBV18|TRBD1|once|TRBJ2-7
CASSPKRTGDYEQYF
TGTGCCAGCTCACCCAAAAGGACAGGGGACTACGAGCAGTACTTC
>TRBV6-5|.|once|TRBJ1-1
CASRAGVLNTEAFF
TGTGCCAGCAGGGCAGGGGTGCTGAACACTGAAGCTTTCTTT
>TRBV20-1|.|once|TRBJ2-7
CSARDWGEQYF
TGCAGTGCTAGAGATTGGGGCGAGCAGTACTTC
>TRBV6-6|.|.|TRBJ1-3
CASSYSFSSGNTIYF
TGTGCCAGCAGTTACAGTTTCAGCTCTGGAAACACCATATATTTT
>TRBV27|.|.|TRBJ2-1
CASSLSWDIPTHEQFF
TGTGCCAGCAGTTTATCTTGGGACATCCCAACCCATGAGCAGTTCTTC
>TRBV7-2|.|.|TRBJ2-7
CASSLYTEAYEQYF
TGTGCCAGCAGCTTATATACAGAAGCCTACGAGCAGTACTTC
>TRBV7-2|TRBD2|.|TRBJ2-5
CASSLTSGIRQETQYF
TGTGCCAGCAGCTTGACTAGCGGAATTCGACAAGAGACCCAGTACTTC
>TRBV9|TRBD2|once|TRBJ2-7
CASSISSQGAGSYEQYF
TGTGCCAGCAGCATCTCCTCGCAGGGAGCGGGATCCTACGAGCAGTACTTC
>TRBV5-4|.|.|TRBJ2-7
CASSEGQGNYEQYF
TGTGCCAGCAGCGAGGGGCAGGGGAACTACGAGCAGTACTTC
>TRBV28|.|.|TRBJ1-1
CASRLTSGPEAFF
TGTGCCAGCAGGCTAACGTCGGGTCCTGAAGCTTTCTTT
>TRBV6-6|TRBD1|.|TRBJ1-2
CASSIPGQNYGYTF
TGTGCCAGCAGTATACCGGGACAGAACTATGGCTACACCTTC
>TRBV6-5|.|.|TRBJ1-4
CASRDSNEKLFF
TGTGCCAGCAGGGACAGTAATGAAAAACTGTTTTTT